This T cell receptor beta chain was obtained from a study of cytomegalovirus exposure and HLA in healthy donors. Overall study context: The study's early data release held about 85 million unique TCRs from HLA-typed donors.

To note about this clone: Antigen: not known.

The V end was cut by 8 bases, the J end by 3 bases, with 13 bases between. CDR1 is MNHNS, CDR2 SASEGT, per germline. This CDR3 is built from 13 residues. Whole-study findings and limits: After further analysis at a later stage, 16,951 TCR beta sequences were associated with HLA alleles at 0.05 false discovery rate. Indistinguishable V segments, including TRBV6-2 and TRBV6-3, were excluded. Solely CMV serostatus was available to characterize immune exposure.

Primers included in the PCR were 60 Vbeta and 13 Jbeta primers. This table comes from immunoSEQ multiplex PCR, and its TCRdb copy is limited to in-frame clones, with some not included. The data show tens of thousands of clones, 81% seen once. The sequence was obtained from a human donor in good health. Sequencing was carried out using PBMCs. The chain recombines TRBV6-1 with TRBJ1-1, with D possibly TRBD1 on 6 matching bases. The CDR3 here is CASEGQWDTEAFF. The CDR3 DNA reads as TGTGCCAGCGAAGGACAGTGGGACACTGAAGCTTTCTTT.